The TCR beta chain under discussion was sequenced for a study of blood T cell repertoires in COVID-19. Overall study: PBMCs, B-cell-depleted T cells, or T cells provided the cDNA or gDNA that made up the material.

Authors' data handling: Cell counts per sample came from amplifying reference gene primers. Data came from immunoSEQ multiplex PCR; TCRdb stores just in-frame clones and leaves some out. V, J and clone size were drawn from that table, and D and trimming were deduced from the DNA. The sample carries a few hundred thousand clones, 85% recorded once. Participants were placed into cohorts based on the clinical history they reported. All exposed participants met a person with COVID-19 within 2 weeks before entering the study. Specimen: PBMCs or T cells enriched from blood (not recorded which). This receptor was taken from a woman aged 50 to 60 who had been exposed to COVID-19.

DNA of the CDR3: TGTGCCAGCGAGTTTGAACGCGGGACAGCTAATTCACCCCTCCACTTT. It specifies CASEFERGTANSPLHF. V gene TRBV28 combines with J gene TRBJ1-6, with TRBD1 identical over 7 bases. This CDR3 region has 16 residues. Trimming at V came to 8 bases and at J to 6 bases, leaving 13 bases not matched to a gene. Germline V gene data show CDR1 as MDHEN and CDR2 as SYDVKM.